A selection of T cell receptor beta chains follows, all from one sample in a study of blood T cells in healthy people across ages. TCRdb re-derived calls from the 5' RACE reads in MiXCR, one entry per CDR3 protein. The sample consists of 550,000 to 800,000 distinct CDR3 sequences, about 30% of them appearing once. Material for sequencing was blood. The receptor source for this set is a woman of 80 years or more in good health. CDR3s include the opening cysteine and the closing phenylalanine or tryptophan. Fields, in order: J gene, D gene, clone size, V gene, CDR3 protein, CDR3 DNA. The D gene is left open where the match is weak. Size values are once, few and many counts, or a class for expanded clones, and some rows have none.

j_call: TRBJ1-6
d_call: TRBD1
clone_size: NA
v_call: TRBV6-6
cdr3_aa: CASRSTTGGLPLHF
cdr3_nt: TGTGCCAGCAGATCGACGACAGGGGGGCTACCCCTCCACTTT

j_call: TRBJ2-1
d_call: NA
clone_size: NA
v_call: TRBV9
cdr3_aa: CASSDGGQNEQFF
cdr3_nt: TGTGCCAGCAGCGACGGTGGGCAGAATGAGCAGTTCTTC

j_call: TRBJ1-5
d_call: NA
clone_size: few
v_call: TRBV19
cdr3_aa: CASSGWGYSNQPQHF
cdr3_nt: TGTGCCAGTAGTGGATGGGGCTATAGCAATCAGCCCCAGCATTTT

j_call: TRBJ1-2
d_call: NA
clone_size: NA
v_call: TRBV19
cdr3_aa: CASSILYTGLDDDGYTF
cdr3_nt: TGTGCCAGTAGTATTCTCTACACGGGACTGGATGACGATGGCTACACCTTC

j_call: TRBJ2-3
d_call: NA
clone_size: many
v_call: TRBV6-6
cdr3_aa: CASSFTGGGGTDTQYF
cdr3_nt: TGTGCCAGCAGCTTTACAGGAGGGGGCGGGACAGATACGCAGTATTTT

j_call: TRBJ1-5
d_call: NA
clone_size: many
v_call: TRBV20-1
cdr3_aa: CSARDQLNQPQHF
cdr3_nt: TGCAGTGCTAGAGATCAGTTGAATCAGCCCCAGCATTTT

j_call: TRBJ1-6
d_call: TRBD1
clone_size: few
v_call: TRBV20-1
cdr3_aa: CSASTTGGFISPLHF
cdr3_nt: TGCAGTGCTAGTACTACAGGGGGATTTATTTCACCCCTCCACTTT

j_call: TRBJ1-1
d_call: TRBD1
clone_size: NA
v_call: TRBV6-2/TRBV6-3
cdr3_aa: CASILDRVVSEAFF
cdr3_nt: TGTGCCAGCATTTTAGACAGGGTGGTTTCTGAAGCTTTCTTT

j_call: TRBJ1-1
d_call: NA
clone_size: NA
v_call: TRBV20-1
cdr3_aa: CSAKPSWGGNTEAFF
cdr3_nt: TGCAGTGCCAAACCAAGCTGGGGGGGGAACACTGAAGCTTTCTTT

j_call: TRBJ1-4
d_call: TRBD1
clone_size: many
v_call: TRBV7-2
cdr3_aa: CASSIGQGTNEKLFF
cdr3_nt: TGTGCCAGCAGCATCGGACAGGGAACTAATGAAAAACTGTTTTTT

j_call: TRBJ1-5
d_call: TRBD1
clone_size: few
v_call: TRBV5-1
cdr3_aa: CASSWTGGASQPQHF
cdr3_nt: TGCGCCAGCAGCTGGACAGGGGGCGCGAGTCAGCCCCAGCATTTT

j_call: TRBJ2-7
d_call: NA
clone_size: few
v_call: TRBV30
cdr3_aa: CAWRGDRVSYEQYF
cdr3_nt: TGTGCCTGGAGGGGGGACCGAGTCTCCTACGAGCAGTACTTC

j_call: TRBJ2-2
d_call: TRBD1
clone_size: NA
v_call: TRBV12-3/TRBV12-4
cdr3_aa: CASNRQGHTGELFF
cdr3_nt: TGTGCCAGCAACCGACAGGGGCACACCGGGGAGCTGTTTTTT

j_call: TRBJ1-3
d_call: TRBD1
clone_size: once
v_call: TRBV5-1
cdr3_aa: CASSPRTGGGNTIYF
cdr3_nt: TGCGCCAGCAGCCCCCGGACAGGGGGGGGAAACACCATATATTTT

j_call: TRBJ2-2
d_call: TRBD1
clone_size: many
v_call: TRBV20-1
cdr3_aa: CSARTWGTGSPGELFF
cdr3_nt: TGCAGTGCTCGCACTTGGGGGACAGGGAGTCCCGGGGAGCTGTTTTTT